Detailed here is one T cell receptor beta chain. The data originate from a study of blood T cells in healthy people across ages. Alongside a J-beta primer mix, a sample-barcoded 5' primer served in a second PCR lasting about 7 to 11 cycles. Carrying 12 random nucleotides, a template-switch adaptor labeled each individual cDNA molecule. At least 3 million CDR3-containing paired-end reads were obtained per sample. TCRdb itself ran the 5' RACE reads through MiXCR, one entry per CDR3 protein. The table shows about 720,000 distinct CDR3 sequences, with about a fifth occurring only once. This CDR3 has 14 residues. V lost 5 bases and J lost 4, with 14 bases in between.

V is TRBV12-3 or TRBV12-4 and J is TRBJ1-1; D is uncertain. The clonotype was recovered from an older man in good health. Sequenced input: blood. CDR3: CASSPRERGTEAFF. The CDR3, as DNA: TGTGCCAGCAGTCCCCGGGAACGGGGCACTGAAGCTTTCTTT.